This T cell receptor (beta chain) came from a study of cytomegalovirus exposure and HLA in healthy donors. Study-wide results and limits: A list of about 160 TCR beta chains associated with cytomegalovirus was given. Subsequent analysis found a tendency for first-cohort TCR clusters to co-occur within the 120 or so validation repertoires. Most TCR sequences were uncommon, yet certain public TCRs appeared in many donors. With high specificity and sensitivity, the classifier reportedly diagnosed cytomegalovirus status.

This table comes from immunoSEQ multiplex PCR, and its TCRdb copy is limited to in-frame clones, with some not included. The table includes some 350,000 clones, approximately 90% detected once. With respect to this clone: The antigen is unknown.

V dropped 11 bases and J dropped 3 bases, with 5 bases sitting between them. Germline V gene lookup returns CDR1 SGHVS and CDR2 FNYEAQ. The CDR3 covers 9 residues. The sequencing input was PBMCs. The chain is built from TRBV7-6 and TRBJ2-7; no firm D call. The sequence was collected from a woman in her twenties or thirties in good health and CMV-seropositive. This CDR3 reads CAGNYEQYF. For the CDR3, the DNA is TGTGCCGGGAACTACGAGCAGTACTTC.